Sequencing of this T cell receptor (beta chain) was carried out in a study of control samples from healthy donors and cancer patients. In this sample, this clone turned up once. The CDR3 spans 11 residues. Trimming left V 2 bases short and J 4 bases short, with 5 bases between. Germline loops: CDR1 DFQATT, CDR2 SNEGSKA (reference sequence). Assay used: immunoSEQ multiplex PCR; TCRdb lists only in-frame clones, some missing. The data hold roughly 92,000 clones, with approximately 88% observed a single time. Sequences were obtained from blood. This TCR was recovered from a woman in her sixties or seventies in good health. The chain employs TRBV20-1 and TRBJ1-1; D is unclear. In DNA form, the CDR3 reads TGCAGTGCTAGAACAGCCACTGAAGCTTTCTTT. Protein product: CSARTATEAFF.